Here is one TCR beta chain with its context. This record comes from a study of blood T cell repertoires in COVID-19. Study-level information: Sites in the United States, Italy and Spain provided acute and convalescent COVID-19 samples. Nucleic acid was either cDNA or gDNA, and it came from T cells, B-cell-depleted T cells, or PBMCs.

How the authors handled the data: Reference gene primers were amplified, and this amplification served to estimate nucleated cell counts. Repertoires were generated with immunoSEQ multiplex PCR, while TCRdb's copy carries only in-frame clones and drops some. That table is the source of V, J and clone size, and D and trimming were worked out from the DNA. The data hold around 100,000 clones, with 75% to 90% observed a single time. The clonotype comes from a woman between 40 and 50 years old with acute or convalescent COVID-19. The sequencing sample was made of peripheral blood.

CDR3 loop: CASSTQGHTEAFF. CDR3 DNA: TGTGCCAGTAGCACACAGGGCCACACTGAAGCTTTCTTT. V gene TRBV19 combines with J gene TRBJ1-1; a possible D gene is TRBD1 (6 bases). V was shortened by 6 bases and J by 3 bases, with 11 bases between the two germline ends. CDR3 length equals 13 residues. CDR1 and CDR2 (germline): LNHDA, SQIVND (reference sequence).